The rows below give T cell receptor beta chains drawn from one sample of a study of T cells in localized non-small cell lung cancer. Produced via immunoSEQ multiplex PCR; TCRdb's table is partial and in-frame only. This sample has tens of thousands of clones, with roughly 84% found just once. The sequenced sample was peripheral blood mononuclear cells, obtained before any cancer treatment. All receptors derive from a man aged 40-75 years with stage III lung adenocarcinoma. Both conserved end residues are part of each CDR3. The D gene is left open where the match is weak. Not every row has a clone size; where given, it reads once, few, many or a size class.

cdr3_length	clone_size	d_call	v_call	j_call	cdr3_aa	cdr3_nt
14	-	-	TRBV6-6	TRBJ1-1	CATGRRIQNTEAFF	TGTGCCACCGGACGACGGATACAAAACACTGAAGCTTTCTTT
11	-	-	TRBV29-1	TRBJ1-4	CSGREGEKLFF	TGCAGTGGACGGGAGGGGGAAAAACTGTTTTTT
15	-	TRBD2	TRBV7-9	TRBJ2-1	CASSLSGRAGNEQFF	TGTGCCAGCAGCCTGAGCGGGAGGGCCGGAAATGAGCAGTTCTTC
16	-	TRBD2	TRBV2	TRBJ2-7	CASSEEVAGDSYEQHF	TGTGCCAGCAGTGAAGAGGTAGCGGGGGACTCCTACGAGCAGCACTTC
12	-	-	TRBV6-1	TRBJ1-1	CASSDETELTFF	TGTGCCAGCAGTGATGAGACCGAGTTGACTTTCTTT
16	-	TRBD1	TRBV10-3	TRBJ2-7	CAISEAGNRDRDEQYF	TGTGCCATCAGTGAGGCGGGGAACCGGGACAGGGACGAGCAGTACTTC
13	-	-	TRBV7-2	TRBJ1-5	CASSGGRNQPQHF	TGTGCCAGCAGCGGGGGACGCAATCAGCCCCAGCATTTT
17	once	TRBD2	TRBV7-9	TRBJ2-4	CASSLGRLAGVTNIQYF	TGTGCCAGCAGCTTAGGACGCCTAGCGGGGGTTACAAACATTCAGTACTTC
15	-	TRBD1	TRBV9	TRBJ2-5	CASSYAWDREETQYF	TGTGCCAGCAGCTACGCTTGGGACAGGGAGGAGACCCAGTACTTC
15	-	-	TRBV5-1	TRBJ2-1	CASSLARGTLNEQFF	TGCGCCAGCAGCTTGGCCCGGGGGACTCTCAATGAGCAGTTCTTC
16	few	-	TRBV7-3	TRBJ1-1	CASSSPQGGGNTEAFF	TGTGCCAGCAGCTCCCCACAGGGTGGGGGGAACACTGAAGCTTTCTTT
13	-	-	TRBV21-1	TRBJ2-7	CASSNPVAYEQYF	TGTGCCAGCAGCAACCCTGTAGCCTACGAGCAGTACTTC
17	-	-	TRBV18	TRBJ1-1	CASSRQSGLTEGTEAFF	TGTGCCAGCTCAAGACAATCGGGTCTTACAGAGGGGACTGAAGCTTTCTTT
11	-	-	TRBV15	TRBJ2-1	CATSTLDRRFF	TGTGCCACCAGCACACTAGATCGGCGGTTCTTC
12	-	-	TRBV7-2	TRBJ2-3	CASSGLGDTQYF	TGTGCCAGCAGCGGATTGGGAGATACGCAGTATTTT